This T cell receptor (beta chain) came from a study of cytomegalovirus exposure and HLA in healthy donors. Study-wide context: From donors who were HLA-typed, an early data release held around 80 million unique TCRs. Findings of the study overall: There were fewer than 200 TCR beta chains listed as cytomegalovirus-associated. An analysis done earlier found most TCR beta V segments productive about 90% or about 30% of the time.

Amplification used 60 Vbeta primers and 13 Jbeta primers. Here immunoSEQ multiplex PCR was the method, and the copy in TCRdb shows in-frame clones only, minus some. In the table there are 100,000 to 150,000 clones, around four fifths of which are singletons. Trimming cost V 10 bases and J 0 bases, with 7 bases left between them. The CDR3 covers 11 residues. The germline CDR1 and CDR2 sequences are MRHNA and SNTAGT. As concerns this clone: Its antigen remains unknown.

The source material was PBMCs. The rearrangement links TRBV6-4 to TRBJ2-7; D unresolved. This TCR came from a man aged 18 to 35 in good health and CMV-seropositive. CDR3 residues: CATVHSYEQYF. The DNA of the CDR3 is TGTGCCACAGTACACTCCTACGAGCAGTACTTC.